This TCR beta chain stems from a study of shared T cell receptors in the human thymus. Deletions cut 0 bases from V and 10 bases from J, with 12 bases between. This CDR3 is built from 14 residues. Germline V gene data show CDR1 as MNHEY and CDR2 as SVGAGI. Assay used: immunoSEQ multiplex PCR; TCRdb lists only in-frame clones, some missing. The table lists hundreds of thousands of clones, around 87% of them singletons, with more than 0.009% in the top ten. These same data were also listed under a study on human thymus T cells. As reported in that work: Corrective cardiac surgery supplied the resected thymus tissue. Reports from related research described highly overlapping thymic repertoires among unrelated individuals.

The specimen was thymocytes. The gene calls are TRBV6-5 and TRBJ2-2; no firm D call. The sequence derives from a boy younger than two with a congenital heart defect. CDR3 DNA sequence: TGTGCCAGCAGTTACTCGATCTTTCCAGTGGAGCTGTTTTTT. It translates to CASSYSIFPVELFF.